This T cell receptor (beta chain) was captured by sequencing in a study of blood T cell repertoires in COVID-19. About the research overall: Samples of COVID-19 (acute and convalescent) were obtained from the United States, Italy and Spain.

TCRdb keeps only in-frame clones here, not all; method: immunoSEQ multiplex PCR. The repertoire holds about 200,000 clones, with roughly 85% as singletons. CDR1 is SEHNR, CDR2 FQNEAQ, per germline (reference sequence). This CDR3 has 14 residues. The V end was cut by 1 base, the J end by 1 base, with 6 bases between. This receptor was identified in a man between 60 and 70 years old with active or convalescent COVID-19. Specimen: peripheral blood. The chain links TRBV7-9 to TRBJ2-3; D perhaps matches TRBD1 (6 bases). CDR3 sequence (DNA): TGTGCCAGCAGCTTAGAGGGGGGCACAGATACGCAGTATTTT. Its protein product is CASSLEGGTDTQYF.